A selection of T cell receptor beta chains follows, all from one sample in a study of T cells in Graves' hyperthyroidism and ophthalmopathy. TCRdb ran MiXCR on the multiplex PCR reads and lists one entry per CDR3 protein. Here the sample spans roughly 280,000 distinct CDR3 sequences, around 20% being singletons. The specimen sequenced was blood. Receptors were obtained from a man younger than 40 with Graves' ophthalmopathy. CDR3s include the opening cysteine and the closing phenylalanine or tryptophan. D genes are given only for firm matches. Rows give clone size only sometimes, using once, few, many, or a class for an expanded clone.

v_gene	d_gene	abundance	j_gene	CDR3nt	CDR3aa
TRBV28	NA	many	TRBJ1-1	TGTGCCAGCAATGAGGGCAGAAGGAACACTGAAGCTTTCTTT	CASNEGRRNTEAFF
TRBV2	NA	NA	TRBJ2-2	TGTGCCAGCAGTCGGGATCTCACCGGGGAGCTGTTTTTT	CASSRDLTGELFF
TRBV7-3	TRBD1	many	TRBJ2-2	TGTGCCAGCAGCGTCGGACAGGGCCCCGGGGAGCTGTTTTTT	CASSVGQGPGELFF
TRBV30	NA	NA	TRBJ1-3	TGTGCCTGGAGTGTATGGGGGGGCGCTGGAAACACCATATATTTT	CAWSVWGGAGNTIYF
TRBV7-9	TRBD1	NA	TRBJ1-5	TGTGCCAGCAGCTTTGCAGGGGGCGGGCAGCCCCAGCATTTT	CASSFAGGGQPQHF
TRBV11-3	TRBD2	NA	TRBJ2-1	TGTGCCAGCAGCAAGGGACTAAACGATTACAATGAGCAGTTCTTC	CASSKGLNDYNEQFF
TRBV12-3/TRBV12-4	NA	many	TRBJ1-1	TGTGCCAGCAGTTTGTATGACAGTGAAGCTTTCTTT	CASSLYDSEAFF
TRBV3-1	TRBD2	many	TRBJ2-1	TGTGCCAGCAACAACGGGCTAGCGGACAATGAGCAGTTCTTC	CASNNGLADNEQFF
TRBV6-1	TRBD1	few	TRBJ2-2	TGTGCCAGCAGTGAATGGGGGACAGGGGGCCTCGGCGGGGAGCTGTTTTTT	CASSEWGTGGLGGELFF
TRBV18	NA	NA	TRBJ2-7	TGTGCCAGCTCACCGAGCGGCGGGCCCCCAGGGGAGCAGTACTTC	CASSPSGGPPGEQYF